The source of this T cell receptor beta chain is a study of T cells in Graves' hyperthyroidism and ophthalmopathy. What was amplified from RNA transcripts were TCR beta CDR3 regions. During a first-round RT-PCR of the TCR CDR3, the HTBI primer set was used. TCRdb used MiXCR to reprocess the multiplex PCR reads, holding one entry per CDR3 protein. The repertoire holds 250,000 to 300,000 distinct CDR3 sequences, roughly 15% seen once, with about an eighth in the top ten. General study points: Most clonotypes that expanded in the thyroid above 0.001 also showed up in blood.

In its sample, this clonotype was seen many times. What it binds is not known. Isolation of PBMCs was performed on 8.5 to 10 ml fresh peripheral blood. Sequencing was performed on blood. The sequence was obtained from a woman aged 40 to 55 with Graves' hyperthyroidism that later progressed to Graves' ophthalmopathy.

The CDR3, as DNA: TGTGCCTGGAGCGGGCAGTCTAATGAAAAACTGTTTTTT. Protein: CAWSGQSNEKLFF. The J gene is TRBJ1-4, the V gene TRBV30; no clear D. V lost 3 bases and J 3 bases, leaving 8 bases between the germline ends. This CDR3 region has 13 residues. Per the germline V gene, CDR1 is GTSNPN and CDR2 is SVGIG (reference sequence).